The 19 T cell receptor beta chains below were found in one sample sequenced in a study of cytomegalovirus exposure and HLA in healthy donors. The PCR used 60 Vbeta and 13 Jbeta primers. This table comes from immunoSEQ multiplex PCR, and its TCRdb copy is limited to in-frame clones, with some not included. The table has 65,000 to 100,000 clones, 70% to 80% seen once; the top ten hold 14% to 15%. The specimen sequenced was PBMCs. The receptors stem from a woman aged 40 to 50 in good health and CMV-seropositive.

The chain employs TRBV28 and TRBJ2-7, with 7 bases that match TRBD2. The ends lost 1 base at V and 0 bases at J; junction bases unmatched: 12. The CDR3 is made up of 18 amino acids. CDR1 MDHEN and CDR2 SYDVKM come from the germline V gene. The CDR3 is CASSLYTRRERGSYEQYF. The DNA of the CDR3 is TGTGCCAGCAGTTTATATACTAGAAGGGAGCGGGGCTCCTACGAGCAGTACTTC.

The gene calls are TRBV9 and TRBJ1-1; TRBD1 might be the D (5 bases). The CDR3 consists of 16 residues. Germline V gene lookup returns CDR1 SGDLS and CDR2 YYNGEE. Trimming left V 3 bases short and J 6 bases short, with 21 bases between. The CDR3 sequence: CASSAGLTVSFPEAFF. CDR3 nucleotides: TGTGCCAGCAGCGCGGGTTTGACAGTTTCTTTCCCTGAAGCTTTCTTT.

The chain joins TRBV7-9 to TRBJ1-1, with no clear D. CDR1 and CDR2 from the germline V gene are SEHNR and FQNEAQ (reference sequence). This CDR3 has 13 residues. The germline V and J ends were trimmed by 5 bases and 1 base, with 8 bases remaining between them. The CDR3 reads CASSPSGNTEAFF. CDR3 nucleotides: TGTGCCAGCAGCCCCTCGGGGAACACTGAAGCTTTCTTT.

The chain recombines TRBV28 with TRBJ2-7, with 7 bases matching TRBD2. V was pared by 3 bases and J by 1 base, with 6 bases of the junction left unmatched. Germline V gene sequence: CDR1 MDHEN, CDR2 SYDVKM. The CDR3 is made up of 15 amino acids. CDR3 in amino acids: CASSFSGWASYEQYF. CDR3 nucleotide sequence: TGTGCCAGCAGTTTTAGCGGGTGGGCGTCCTACGAGCAGTACTTC.

The table lists this clone with a count of one. The J gene is TRBJ2-5, the V gene TRBV19, with 8 positions matching TRBD1. In germline, CDR1 is LNHDA, CDR2 SQIVND (reference sequence). Trimming removed 1 base from V and 5 bases from J; junction bases left unmatched: 9. The CDR3 extends over 16 amino acids. DNA for the CDR3: TGTGCCAGTAGTATAGTAAGGCAGGGGGCTGGTGAGACCCAGTACTTC. Encoded protein: CASSIVRQGAGETQYF.

This clone was seen a handful of times. The chain links TRBV5-1 to TRBJ1-3, with a tentative D call TRBD1 (6 bases). The CDR3 extends over 16 amino acids. Germline CDR1 and CDR2: SGHRS and YFSETQ. V lost 3 bases and J 0 bases, leaving 13 bases between the germline ends. Written as DNA, the CDR3 is TGCGCCAGCAGCTGGGCGGACAGTAGCTCTGGAAACACCATATATTTT. Translation: CASSWADSSSGNTIYF.

The V call is TRBV27, the J call TRBJ1-2, with TRBD1 as a possible D gene (6 bases). Deletions cut 5 bases from V and 8 bases from J, with 15 bases between. The CDR3 is made up of 13 amino acids. Germline lookup yields CDR1 MNHEY and CDR2 SMNVEV (reference sequence). CDR3 sequence: CASSLEGVGGYTF. The CDR3 region has the DNA TGTGCCAGCAGTCTAGAGGGGGTAGGAGGCTACACCTTC.

The chain has TRBV7-2 and TRBJ2-7, with D possibly TRBD2 on 6 matching bases. CDR3 length equals 14 residues. The V end lost 5 bases, the J end lost 3 bases, and 14 bases lay between the germline ends. The germline gives CDR1 SGHTA, CDR2 FQGNSA. The CDR3 nucleotides are TGTGCCAGCAGCGCCGTGGGGGGATTCTACGAGCAGTACTTC. It yields the protein CASSAVGGFYEQYF. Combining the CDR3 with reference TRBV7-2 and TRBJ2-7 gives the whole variable domain GAGVSQSPSNKVTEKGKDVELRCDPISGHTALYWYRQSLGQGLEFLIYFQGNSAPDKSGLPSDRFSAERTGGSVSTLTIQRTQQEDSAVYLCASSAVGGFYEQYFGPGTRLTVT.

The rearrangement links TRBV19 to TRBJ2-5; TRBD2 matches 8 bases. The CDR3 has 14 residues. The V and J ends lost 9 bases and 0 bases, in that order; junction bases with no gene match: 6. Germline loops: CDR1 LNHDA, CDR2 SQIVND (reference sequence). CDR3 in DNA: TGTGCCAGCCACAGCGGGGGCCACCAAGAGACCCAGTACTTC. It specifies CASHSGGHQETQYF.

V usage is TRBV7-2 and J usage is TRBJ2-1, with D tentatively TRBD2 (6 bases). The V end lost 0 bases, the J end lost 11 bases, and 11 bases lay between the germline ends. The CDR3 has 13 amino acids. Germline values: CDR1 SGHTA, CDR2 FQGNSA. CDR3 protein: CASSLAWGGKQFF. CDR3 DNA sequence: TGTGCCAGCAGCTTAGCGTGGGGCGGGAAGCAGTTCTTC.

The chain links TRBV6-5 to TRBJ2-7; 7 positions match TRBD1. Germline V CDR1 and CDR2: MNHEY, SVGAGI. There are 14 residues in the CDR3. The V and J ends lost 2 bases and 1 base, in that order; junction bases with no gene match: 2. The CDR3 nucleotides are TGTGCCAGCAGTTACCGGGACAGTTCCTACGAGCAGTACTTC. This gives the protein CASSYRDSSYEQYF.

V and J are TRBV19 and TRBJ1-1, with 12 bases matching TRBD1. CDR3 length: 16 amino acids. Germline trimming cut 7 bases from V and 6 bases from J; bases unmatched to any gene: 12. Germline V gives CDR1 LNHDA, CDR2 SQIVND (reference sequence). The CDR3 protein is CASTGTGGVIGSEAFF. DNA for the CDR3: TGTGCCAGTACTGGGACAGGGGGCGTCATCGGCTCTGAAGCTTTCTTT.

The V call is TRBV6-5, the J call TRBJ2-1; D possibly corresponds to TRBD1 (6 bases). CDR1 and CDR2 from the germline V gene are MNHEY and SVGAGI. CDR3 size: 15 residues. Trimming took 5 bases from V and 1 from J, leaving 12 bases between them. The CDR3 protein is CASSKTGSSYNEQFF. For the CDR3, the DNA is TGTGCCAGCAGTAAAACAGGGTCTTCCTACAATGAGCAGTTCTTC.

The chain employs TRBV18 and TRBJ1-1; D is undetermined. CDR3 length: 15 amino acids. The germline gives CDR1 KGHSH, CDR2 LQKENI. Deletions cut 0 bases from V and 7 bases from J, with 15 bases between. The CDR3 spells CASSPPPYKAGEAFF. DNA for the CDR3: TGTGCCAGCTCACCACCCCCGTATAAGGCGGGTGAAGCTTTCTTT.

This clone was counted a few times. The rearrangement joins TRBV30 to TRBJ1-5; 7 bases fit TRBD1. This CDR3 comprises 15 residues. Trimming at V came to 1 base and at J to 4 bases, leaving 7 bases not matched to a gene. From germline, CDR1 is GTSNPN and CDR2 SVGIG (reference sequence). The CDR3 protein is CAWSGDRAPNQPQHF. As DNA, the CDR3 is TGTGCCTGGAGTGGAGACAGGGCCCCTAATCAGCCCCAGCATTTT.

The genes are TRBV15 and TRBJ2-7; the match to TRBD2 covers 7 bases. This CDR3 region has 15 residues. Trimming cost V 3 bases and J 0 bases; bases outside gene matches: 5. The germline gives CDR1 LNHNV, CDR2 YYDKDF (reference sequence). CDR3 nucleotide sequence: TGTGCCACCAGCAGCGGGCGGGGGAGCTCCTACGAGCAGTACTTC. Translation gives CATSSGRGSSYEQYF.

The chain links TRBV11-1 to TRBJ2-3, with 7 bases fitting TRBD2. The CDR3 is 16 residues long. Trimming removed 5 bases from V and 2 bases from J; junction bases left unmatched: 10. Germline V lookup: CDR1 SGHAT, CDR2 FQDESV (reference sequence). The CDR3 coding sequence is TGTGCCAGCAGCCGTGGCGCTAGCGGCGCCACAGATACGCAGTATTTT. It translates to CASSRGASGATDTQYF.

Here the CDR3 reads CAITGATGDPYGYTF. CDR3 coding DNA: TGTGCCATCACGGGGGCAACAGGGGACCCCTATGGCTACACCTTC. The chain is built from TRBV10-3 and TRBJ1-2, with 7 nucleotides matching TRBD1. The CDR3 contains 15 residues. Germline lookup yields CDR1 ENHRY and CDR2 SYGVKD. J gave up 4 bases and V 7 bases, and 12 bases lay outside the gene matches.

The rearrangement uses TRBV2 and TRBJ1-5, with D possibly being TRBD1 (6 bases). With 8 bases removed from V and 6 bases from J, the gap between germline ends came to 23 bases. The CDR3 covers 16 residues. The germline gives CDR1 SNHLY, CDR2 FYNNEI. CDR3 DNA sequence: TGTGCCAGCGGCTTAATACAGGGAAGTCGGGGTCAGCCCCAGCATTTT. It translates to CASGLIQGSRGQPQHF.